This TCR beta chain was obtained from a study of tumor-infiltrating lymphocytes in glioblastoma multiforme. This CDR3 is 13 amino acids long. V dropped 5 bases and J dropped 4; count of bases not matched to a gene: 2. Study-wide results and caveats: The TCR and somatic mutation analysis included just one glioblastoma patient.

TCRB libraries came from RNA via three nested multiplex PCR rounds. A C-beta primer primed TCRB cDNA from about 500 ng RNA. Unique molecular identifiers were not described for the libraries. TCRdb independently ran MiXCR on the multiplex PCR reads; one entry per CDR3 protein. The sample yields just over 9,000 distinct CDR3 sequences, 74% seen once. This clonotype was detected only a few times. As yet, its antigen is unknown. Input material: brain tumor tissue. This receptor was obtained from a male donor with glioblastoma. This chain connects TRBV12-3 or TRBV12-4 to TRBJ1-3, with 7 nucleotides matching TRBD1. The CDR3 sequence: CASSRTGGNTIYF. DNA of the CDR3: TGTGCCAGCAGTCGGACAGGCGGAAACACCATATATTTT.